The T cell receptor beta chain described here comes from a study of shared clonotypes between healthy human individuals. Data came from immunoSEQ multiplex PCR; TCRdb stores just in-frame clones and leaves some out. Of nearly 2 million clones listed, 85% to 95% were seen once; the top ten hold approximately 1%. Germline V gene data show CDR1 as GTSNPN and CDR2 as SVGIG (reference sequence). The CDR3 loop spans 11 amino acids. The V end was cut by 2 bases, the J end by 8 bases, with 9 bases between. CD45RO-negative CD8 cells positively selected for CCR7 made up the naive population, which excluded terminally differentiated effector memory CD45RA+ cells. Donors, without exception, were Caucasian adults residing in Nashville, Tennessee.

Sequencing input: naive CD8+ T cells sorted from blood. This receptor was taken from a man aged 18-30 years in good health. The chain combines TRBV30 with TRBJ1-1, with D unresolved. This chain's CDR3 is CAWSRLTEAFF. Here the CDR3 DNA reads TGTGCCTGGAGTAGGTTAACGGAAGCTTTCTTT.